This TCR beta chain comes out of a study of spatial heterogeneity in lung cancer. Study conclusions and caveats: Quantities of ubiquitous and regional expanded TCRs paralleled ubiquitous and regional nonsynonymous mutations, respectively. Tumor mutation counts were tracked by expanded intratumoral alpha and beta TCR counts.

Time point: sample taken at primary tumor resection. Frozen PBMC, nontumor lung or tumor provided whole RNA, which was sequenced unsorted. By sample fraction, this clonotype is medium-sized. As yet, its antigen is unknown. Individual TCR cDNA molecules each bore their own unique molecular identifier. TCRdb processed the 5' RACE reads anew with MiXCR; each CDR3 protein has one entry. This sample has under 8,000 distinct CDR3 sequences, with 1% to 1.5% found just once. V was trimmed by 4 bases and J by 7 bases, leaving 10 bases between them. This CDR3 contains 12 residues. Germline V gives CDR1 MNHEY, CDR2 SVGAGI.

The receptor was derived from a male donor with early-stage non-small cell lung cancer. Sequences were derived from lung tumor tissue, sampled at surgery. The chain uses TRBV6-5 and TRBJ1-1; D not certain. The chain's CDR3 is CASSSSDDEAFF. The CDR3 nucleotides read TGTGCCAGCAGTTCCTCGGATGATGAAGCTTTCTTT.